The rows below give T cell receptor beta chains drawn from one sample of a study of cytomegalovirus exposure and HLA in healthy donors. Libraries were prepared by immunoSEQ multiplex PCR; TCRdb keeps only in-frame clonotypes and omits some of them. The sample contains about 190,000 clones, more than 70% of which appear only once. Material for sequencing was PBMCs. Source of these receptors: a man aged 25 to 40 in good health and CMV-seropositive. The CDR3 runs from the conserved cysteine through the conserved F or W. D genes are given only for firm matches. Not every row has a clone size; where given, it reads once, few, many or a size class.

size: few; J: TRBJ2-3; D: TRBD2; V: TRBV30; CDR3: CAWSGAGGSTDTQYF; DNA: TGTGCCTGGAGTGGGGCGGGGGGATCCACAGATACGCAGTATTTT
size: -; J: TRBJ2-5; D: -; V: TRBV9; CDR3: CASTQGGGSQETQYF; DNA: TGTGCCAGCACCCAAGGAGGGGGCTCCCAAGAGACCCAGTACTTC
size: once; J: TRBJ2-3; D: TRBD1; V: TRBV7-9; CDR3: CSSSSPGQGDTQYF; DNA: TGTTCCAGCAGCTCTCCGGGACAGGGGGATACGCAGTATTTT
size: -; J: TRBJ1-4; D: TRBD1; V: TRBV5-1; CDR3: CASSLEGTGDEKLFF; DNA: TGCGCCAGCAGCTTGGAAGGGACAGGGGACGAAAAACTGTTTTTT
size: -; J: TRBJ1-2; D: -; V: TRBV4-3; CDR3: CASSQAGEPNYGYTF; DNA: TGCGCCAGCAGCCAAGCAGGCGAGCCTAACTATGGCTACACCTTC
size: -; J: TRBJ2-5; D: TRBD2; V: TRBV7-6; CDR3: CASSRAGPQETQYF; DNA: TGTGCCAGCAGCCGAGCGGGACCCCAAGAGACCCAGTACTTC
size: -; J: TRBJ2-1; D: TRBD2; V: TRBV5-1; CDR3: CASSRHTSGAYNEQFF; DNA: TGCGCCAGCAGCCGGCATACTAGCGGGGCTTACAATGAGCAGTTCTTC
size: -; J: TRBJ1-6; D: TRBD1; V: TRBV19; CDR3: CASSGGTGANSPLHF; DNA: TGTGCCAGTAGTGGCGGGACAGGGGCTAATTCACCCCTCCACTTT
size: -; J: TRBJ1-1; D: -; V: TRBV9; CDR3: CASSGVFVTEAFF; DNA: TGTGCCAGCAGCGGAGTTTTTGTCACTGAAGCTTTCTTT
size: few; J: TRBJ1-6; D: -; V: TRBV18; CDR3: CASSPLGQTGNSPLHF; DNA: TGTGCCAGCTCACCACTGGGACAAACGGGGAATTCACCCCTCCACTTT
size: -; J: TRBJ2-1; D: TRBD2; V: TRBV11-2; CDR3: CASSSSGSSYNEQFF; DNA: TGTGCCAGCAGCTCTAGCGGGAGTTCCTACAATGAGCAGTTCTTC
size: -; J: TRBJ1-3; D: TRBD1; V: TRBV15; CDR3: CATSEGTASLSGNTIYF; DNA: TGTGCCACCAGCGAGGGGACAGCAAGCCTCTCTGGAAACACCATATATTTT
size: once; J: TRBJ1-5; D: -; V: TRBV2; CDR3: CASRSIINQPQHF; DNA: TGTGCCAGCAGAAGCATCATCAATCAGCCCCAGCATTTT
size: -; J: TRBJ2-5; D: -; V: TRBV5-7; CDR3: CASSHAGQLRGQETQYF; DNA: TGTGCCAGCAGCCATGCGGGACAGCTAAGGGGACAAGAGACCCAGTACTTC
size: -; J: TRBJ1-3; D: TRBD1; V: TRBV18; CDR3: CASSQGQSSGNTIYF; DNA: TGTGCCAGCTCACAGGGACAGAGCTCTGGAAACACCATATATTTT
size: -; J: TRBJ1-2; D: TRBD1; V: TRBV11-2; CDR3: CASSPGQDYGYTF; DNA: TGTGCCAGCAGCCCGGGACAGGACTATGGCTACACCTTC
size: -; J: TRBJ1-1; D: TRBD1; V: TRBV2; CDR3: CASSAGGGSEAFF; DNA: TGTGCCAGCAGTGCAGGGGGCGGGTCGGAAGCTTTCTTT
size: few; J: TRBJ2-1; D: -; V: TRBV10-3; CDR3: CASSTGLAQNVGFNEQFF; DNA: TGTGCCAGCTCCACCGGGCTAGCGCAAAACGTGGGGTTCAATGAGCAGTTCTTC
size: few; J: TRBJ1-4; D: -; V: TRBV29-1; CDR3: CSVEHGVNEKLFF; DNA: TGCAGCGTGGAACACGGAGTTAATGAAAAACTGTTTTTT
size: -; J: TRBJ2-3; D: -; V: TRBV7-2; CDR3: CASSLAGGTADTQYF; DNA: TGTGCCAGCAGCTTAGCAGGAGGGACGGCAGATACGCAGTATTTT
size: -; J: TRBJ2-1; D: -; V: TRBV11-1; CDR3: CASRPNAGARLTYNEQFF; DNA: TGTGCCAGCAGACCGAACGCAGGGGCCAGGCTTACCTACAATGAGCAGTTCTTC
size: -; J: TRBJ1-3; D: -; V: TRBV30; CDR3: CAWRVQGRTGNTIYF; DNA: TGTGCCTGGAGGGTCCAGGGAAGAACTGGAAACACCATATATTTT
size: -; J: TRBJ2-5; D: TRBD1; V: TRBV19; CDR3: CASREDRGGETQYF; DNA: TGTGCCAGTAGGGAAGACAGGGGGGGAGAGACCCAGTACTTC
size: few; J: TRBJ1-1; D: -; V: TRBV20-1; CDR3: CSAPRNTEAFF; DNA: TGCAGTGCACCGAGGAACACTGAAGCTTTCTTT
size: once; J: TRBJ2-1; D: -; V: TRBV30; CDR3: CAWSVGHYNEQFF; DNA: TGTGCCTGGAGTGTAGGACACTACAATGAGCAGTTCTTC
size: -; J: TRBJ1-5; D: -; V: TRBV6-1; CDR3: CASSPQGGQPQHF; DNA: TGTGCCAGCAGTCCCCAGGGAGGGCAGCCCCAGCATTTT
size: -; J: TRBJ1-1; D: TRBD1; V: TRBV29-1; CDR3: CSVDRQGNTEAFF; DNA: TGCAGCGTTGATCGACAGGGGAACACTGAAGCTTTCTTT
size: once; J: TRBJ2-6; D: -; V: TRBV27; CDR3: CASSSLPGSGANVLTF; DNA: TGTGCCAGCAGTTCCCTCCCCGGGTCTGGGGCCAACGTCCTGACTTTC
size: few; J: TRBJ2-3; D: -; V: TRBV9; CDR3: CASSTEPLADTQYF; DNA: TGTGCCAGCAGCACCGAGCCGTTGGCAGATACGCAGTATTTT
size: -; J: TRBJ1-3; D: TRBD1; V: TRBV30; CDR3: CAWSRDRGNTIYF; DNA: TGTGCCTGGAGCCGGGACAGGGGAAACACCATATATTTT
size: few; J: TRBJ1-3; D: TRBD1; V: TRBV7-6; CDR3: CASSLAGQGPGNTIYF; DNA: TGTGCCAGCAGCTTAGCCGGACAGGGGCCTGGAAACACCATATATTTT
size: -; J: TRBJ2-5; D: -; V: TRBV7-3; CDR3: CASSLTEGETQYF; DNA: TGTGCCAGCAGCTTAACGGAGGGGGAGACCCAGTACTTC
size: -; J: TRBJ1-5; D: -; V: TRBV4-1; CDR3: CASSQDGAGLYQPQHF; DNA: TGCGCCAGCAGCCAAGATGGGGCAGGGCTGTATCAGCCCCAGCATTTT
size: -; J: TRBJ1-5; D: -; V: TRBV7-2; CDR3: CASSLVPGQPQHF; DNA: TGTGCCAGCAGCTTAGTCCCGGGGCAGCCCCAGCATTTT
size: -; J: TRBJ2-3; D: -; V: TRBV9; CDR3: CASSVVDRFTDTQYF; DNA: TGTGCCAGCAGCGTCGTCGACAGGTTCACAGATACGCAGTATTTT
size: few; J: TRBJ1-5; D: -; V: TRBV5-4; CDR3: CASSVDSHQPQHF; DNA: TGTGCCAGCAGCGTTGACAGCCATCAGCCCCAGCATTTT
size: -; J: TRBJ1-6; D: -; V: TRBV5-1; CDR3: CASSPRRGNSPLHF; DNA: TGCGCCAGCAGCCCCCGGCGGGGGAATTCACCCCTCCACTTT
size: -; J: TRBJ2-1; D: TRBD2; V: TRBV7-9; CDR3: CAGGLAGVNEQFF; DNA: TGTGCCGGGGGACTAGCGGGAGTCAATGAGCAGTTCTTC
size: -; J: TRBJ1-5; D: -; V: TRBV19; CDR3: CASSIGYGGYQPQHF; DNA: TGTGCCAGCAGTATAGGTTACGGGGGTTATCAGCCCCAGCATTTT
size: -; J: TRBJ1-6; D: TRBD1; V: TRBV30; CDR3: CAWTPTGVSPLHF; DNA: TGTGCCTGGACTCCGACAGGGGTATCACCCCTCCACTTT
size: -; J: TRBJ1-5; D: -; V: TRBV2; CDR3: CASSELSGPGGGPQHF; DNA: TGTGCCAGCAGTGAACTTTCAGGACCCGGCGGGGGGCCCCAGCATTTT
size: -; J: TRBJ2-1; D: -; V: TRBV5-1; CDR3: CASSLDRGNEQFF; DNA: TGCGCCAGCAGCTTGGATCGGGGAAATGAGCAGTTCTTC
size: -; J: TRBJ2-7; D: TRBD1; V: TRBV7-2; CDR3: CASSSRGGGTGAYEQYF; DNA: TGTGCCAGCAGTTCTAGAGGGGGTGGGACAGGAGCCTACGAGCAGTACTTC
size: -; J: TRBJ1-1; D: TRBD1; V: TRBV5-4; CDR3: CASSLSGTANTEAFF; DNA: TGTGCCAGCAGCTTGTCTGGGACAGCGAACACTGAAGCTTTCTTT
size: -; J: TRBJ2-2; D: TRBD1; V: TRBV18; CDR3: CASSPRTGTNTGELFF; DNA: TGTGCCAGCTCACCAAGGACAGGGACGAACACCGGGGAGCTGTTTTTT
size: -; J: TRBJ2-1; D: TRBD1; V: TRBV7-2; CDR3: CASSRDRGMYNEQFF; DNA: TGTGCCAGCAGCCGGGACAGGGGGATGTACAATGAGCAGTTCTTC
size: few; J: TRBJ2-2; D: TRBD1; V: TRBV7-2; CDR3: CASSPETGITGELFF; DNA: TGTGCCAGCAGCCCCGAGACAGGGATAACCGGGGAGCTGTTTTTT
size: -; J: TRBJ1-1; D: TRBD1; V: TRBV15; CDR3: CATSNRDRGIVAFF; DNA: TGTGCCACCAGCAACCGGGACAGGGGGATAGTAGCTTTCTTT
size: -; J: TRBJ2-3; D: -; V: TRBV7-7; CDR3: CASSMTTQSTDTQYF; DNA: TGTGCTAGCAGCATGACTACCCAATCCACAGATACGCAGTATTTT
size: -; J: TRBJ1-1; D: -; V: TRBV15; CDR3: CATSRDMEDTEAFF; DNA: TGTGCCACCAGCAGAGACATGGAGGACACTGAAGCTTTCTTT
size: -; J: TRBJ1-1; D: TRBD1; V: TRBV7-9; CDR3: CASSPQDPGQGRAFF; DNA: TGTGCCAGCAGCCCACAAGATCCCGGACAGGGTCGGGCTTTCTTT
size: -; J: TRBJ2-7; D: TRBD2; V: TRBV7-2; CDR3: CASSSRTSGRLYEQYF; DNA: TGTGCCAGCAGCTCGCGGACTAGCGGGAGACTCTACGAGCAGTACTTC